Presented here are 22 T cell receptor beta chains from one specimen sequenced in a study of blood T cell repertoires in COVID-19. Clones were sequenced by immunoSEQ multiplex PCR, and TCRdb holds only the in-frame ones, with some missing. In the table there are about 210,000 clones, under 95% of which are singletons. The sample consisted of peripheral blood. These receptors came from a man aged 25-40 years with acute or convalescent COVID-19.

The gene calls are TRBV6-5 and TRBJ2-5; a weak D match, TRBD1 (6 bases). Germline CDR1 is MNHEY and CDR2 is SVGAGI. V was shortened by 5 bases and J by 4 bases, with 11 bases between the two germline ends. CDR3 length equals 13 residues. CDR3 in amino acids: CASSRTARETQYF. CDR3 nucleotides: TGTGCCAGCAGTCGGACAGCCAGAGAGACCCAGTACTTC.

V and J are TRBV6-6 and TRBJ1-3, with TRBD1 matching 7 bases. The CDR3 covers 14 residues. J was trimmed by 7 bases and V by 6 bases; bases with no gene match: 9. Germline V gene data show CDR1 as MNHNY and CDR2 as SVGAGI (reference sequence). CDR3 sequence (DNA): TGTGCCAGCAGCCCCGACAGGGCAACGAACACCATATATTTT. Amino acid sequence: CASSPDRATNTIYF.

The chain carries TRBV28 and TRBJ2-2; no clear D. Germline V gives CDR1 MDHEN, CDR2 SYDVKM. V was shortened by 6 bases and J by 6 bases, with 8 bases between the two germline ends. This CDR3 has 12 amino acids. The CDR3 DNA follows: TGTGCCAGCAGGAGTGGTCCCGGGGAGCTGTTTTTT. It yields the protein CASRSGPGELFF.

This rearrangement joins TRBV5-1 to TRBJ1-1, with D uncertain. Trimming shortened V by 0 bases and J by 6 bases, and 12 bases separated the two germline ends. The CDR3 length is 14 residues. Germline CDR1 SGHRS, CDR2 YFSETQ. The CDR3, as DNA: TGCGCCAGCAGCTTGGCCCGTACGAGCGCTGAAGCTTTCTTT. Protein sequence: CASSLARTSAEAFF.

This clone was seen a single time. The rearrangement uses TRBV6-5 and TRBJ1-4; 11 bases match TRBD1. V lost 4 bases, J lost 7 bases, and 8 bases stayed unmatched. Germline V CDR1 and CDR2: MNHEY, SVGAGI. This CDR3 region has 16 residues. The CDR3 region is CASSSPRTGGPEKLFF. CDR3 DNA: TGTGCCAGCAGTTCTCCCCGGACAGGGGGCCCTGAAAAACTGTTTTTT.

The chain has TRBV15 and TRBJ1-4; a weak D match, TRBD1 (5 bases). The germline V and J ends were trimmed by 3 bases and 4 bases, with 12 bases remaining between them. The CDR3 loop spans 15 amino acids. Germline loops: CDR1 LNHNV, CDR2 YYDKDF (reference sequence). The CDR3 sequence: CATSSKGVGNEKLFF. CDR3 bases: TGTGCCACCAGCAGTAAAGGGGTGGGTAATGAAAAACTGTTTTTT.

V usage is TRBV6-1 and J usage is TRBJ2-5; possible D gene TRBD2, 6 bases. With 2 bases removed from V and 4 bases from J, the gap between germline ends came to 14 bases. Germline loops: CDR1 MNHNS, CDR2 SASEGT. The CDR3 runs 15 residues. CDR3 amino acids: CASSEPRLASETQYF. Here the CDR3 DNA reads TGTGCCAGCAGTGAACCACGGCTAGCGTCAGAGACCCAGTACTTC.

The chain joins TRBV27 to TRBJ2-1, with D possibly being TRBD2 (6 bases). Trimming left V 1 base short and J 9 bases short, with 10 bases between. The CDR3 runs 13 residues. CDR1 MNHEY and CDR2 SMNVEV come from the germline V gene (reference sequence). The CDR3 sequence is CASSLLEGLEQFF. CDR3 sequence (DNA): TGTGCCAGCAGTTTATTGGAGGGTCTTGAGCAGTTCTTC.

V usage is TRBV30 and J usage is TRBJ1-2, with D possibly TRBD1 on 6 matching bases. Germline loops: CDR1 GTSNPN, CDR2 SVGIG (reference sequence). The V and J ends lost 4 bases and 6 bases respectively, with 12 bases between them. There are 12 residues in the CDR3. The CDR3 region has the DNA TGTGCCTGGACCAGGGGTGGACATGGCTACACCTTC. Protein sequence: CAWTRGGHGYTF.

V is TRBV5-1 and J is TRBJ2-2; 7 bases align to TRBD1. Germline trimming cut 6 bases from V and 1 base from J; bases unmatched to any gene: 3. The CDR3 is 14 residues long. CDR1 and CDR2 from the germline V gene are SGHRS and YFSETQ. The chain's CDR3 is CASMGTVNTGELFF. The DNA for the CDR3 is TGCGCCAGCATGGGGACAGTGAACACCGGGGAGCTGTTTTTT.

This sequence joins TRBV7-9 and TRBJ1-5, with TRBD1 identical over 8 bases. The CDR3 is 15 amino acids. J was trimmed by 1 base and V by 5 bases; bases with no gene match: 4. Germline V gene lookup returns CDR1 SEHNR and CDR2 FQNEAQ (reference sequence). CDR3 DNA: TGTGCCAGCAGCGCGGGGACAGGCAGCAATCAGCCCCAGCATTTT. Translating gives CASSAGTGSNQPQHF.

This clone was seen once. V usage is TRBV18 and J usage is TRBJ2-4; D gene ambiguous. The V and J ends lost 0 bases and 1 base respectively, with 7 bases between them. CDR3 size: 15 residues. Germline CDR1 reads KGHSH; CDR2 reads LQKENI. CDR3 nucleotide sequence: TGTGCCAGCTCACCACCGGGCAGGGCCAAAAACATTCAGTACTTC. Amino acid sequence: CASSPPGRAKNIQYF.

The genes are TRBV19 and TRBJ1-2, with TRBD1 as a possible D gene (6 bases). V was shortened by 1 base and J by 4 bases, with 13 bases between the two germline ends. This CDR3 is built from 15 residues. Germline values: CDR1 LNHDA, CDR2 SQIVND (reference sequence). In DNA form, the CDR3 reads TGTGCCAGTAGTATAGGGGACACTGCGGGCTATGGCTACACCTTC. Protein product: CASSIGDTAGYGYTF.

This clone came up once. The rearrangement uses TRBV19 and TRBJ1-2, with TRBD1 matching 8 bases. CDR3 length: 15 amino acids. After removal of 7 bases from V and 7 bases from J, the junction contained 14 bases not matched to a gene. Germline assignment: CDR1 LNHDA and CDR2 SQIVND (reference sequence). The CDR3 sequence is CASIPGQGVVFGYTF. In DNA, the CDR3 is TGTGCCAGTATCCCCGGACAGGGAGTGGTGTTTGGCTACACCTTC.

J is TRBJ1-2 and V is TRBV28, with 7 bases matching TRBD1. The CDR3 is 16 amino acids. The germline CDR1 and CDR2 sequences are MDHEN and SYDVKM. V lost 5 bases, J lost 4 bases, and 13 bases stayed unmatched. The CDR3: CASSPSRQGGTYGYTF. The CDR3 bases are TGTGCCAGCAGTCCGAGCAGACAGGGTGGGACCTATGGCTACACCTTC.

V and J are TRBV5-4 and TRBJ2-2; D might be TRBD1 (6 bases). The germline V gene has CDR1 SGHNT and CDR2 YYREEE (reference sequence). Trimming pared 4 bases from V and 0 bases from J, leaving 13 bases between. CDR3 length equals 16 residues. CDR3: CASSLLNRANTGELFF. The CDR3 nucleotides are TGTGCCAGCAGCCTACTGAACAGGGCGAACACCGGGGAGCTGTTTTTT.

The J gene is TRBJ2-1, the V gene TRBV9; 11 nucleotides line up with TRBD2. Germline assignment: CDR1 SGDLS and CDR2 YYNGEE. After removal of 0 bases from V and 0 bases from J, the junction contained 5 bases not matched to a gene. CDR3 length: 18 amino acids. In DNA form, the CDR3 reads TGTGCCAGCAGCGTAGTGGCTAGCGGGGGGCTCTCCTACAATGAGCAGTTCTTC. Its translation is CASSVVASGGLSYNEQFF.

The chain links TRBV27 to TRBJ1-6; 8 bases line up with TRBD1. The CDR3 loop spans 17 amino acids. V lost 1 base and J lost 10; bases outside the gene matches: 12. From germline, CDR1 is MNHEY and CDR2 SMNVEV (reference sequence). In DNA, the CDR3 is TGTGCCAGCAGTTTATTAGGAGGACAGGGCCCGAGGTCACCCCTCCACTTT. Its translation: CASSLLGGQGPRSPLHF.

CDR3 loop: CASSYSSAVNYGYTF. The CDR3 nucleotides are TGTGCCAGCAGTTACTCTTCGGCGGTTAACTATGGCTACACCTTC. J is TRBJ1-2 and V is TRBV6-5; D is ambiguous. Germline lookup yields CDR1 MNHEY and CDR2 SVGAGI. Between the trimmed V and J ends, which lost 0 bases and 1 base, there was a span of 9 bases. The CDR3 consists of 15 residues.

The chain combines TRBV4-1 with TRBJ2-1, with 8 positions matching TRBD2. Germline CDR1 is MGHRA and CDR2 is YSYEKL. The CDR3 has 16 amino acids. The ends lost 1 base at V and 8 bases at J; junction bases unmatched: 10. CDR3 sequence reads: CASSQVRGTSPDEQFF. The CDR3 DNA sequence: TGCGCCAGCAGCCAAGTGCGGGGGACTAGTCCCGATGAGCAGTTCTTC.

The genes are TRBV11-3 and TRBJ2-1; weak D call: TRBD2 (5 bases). Trimming stripped 1 base from V and 9 bases from J, with 10 bases between. Germline values: CDR1 SGHNT, CDR2 YENEEA. The CDR3 runs to 13 residues. In nucleotides, the CDR3 is TGTGCCAGCAGCTTAGGGGAAGGGAGTGAGCAGTTCTTC. It yields the protein CASSLGEGSEQFF.

The chain links TRBV5-6 to TRBJ2-3; 8 bases agree with TRBD1. J gave up 2 bases and V 4 bases, and 6 bases lay outside the gene matches. The CDR3 is 15 amino acids. Germline V gene lookup returns CDR1 SGHDT and CDR2 YYEEEE. CDR3 nucleotides: TGTGCCAGCAGCCCCGGACAGGGATTCACAGATACGCAGTATTTT. Encoded protein: CASSPGQGFTDTQYF. The full variable domain, rest sourced from reference TRBV5-6 and TRBJ2-3, is DAGVTQSPTHLIKTRGQQVTLRCSPKSGHDTVSWYQQALGQGPQFIFQYYEEEERQRGNFPDRFSGHQFPNYSSELNVNALLLGDSALYLCASSPGQGFTDTQYFGPGTRLTVL.